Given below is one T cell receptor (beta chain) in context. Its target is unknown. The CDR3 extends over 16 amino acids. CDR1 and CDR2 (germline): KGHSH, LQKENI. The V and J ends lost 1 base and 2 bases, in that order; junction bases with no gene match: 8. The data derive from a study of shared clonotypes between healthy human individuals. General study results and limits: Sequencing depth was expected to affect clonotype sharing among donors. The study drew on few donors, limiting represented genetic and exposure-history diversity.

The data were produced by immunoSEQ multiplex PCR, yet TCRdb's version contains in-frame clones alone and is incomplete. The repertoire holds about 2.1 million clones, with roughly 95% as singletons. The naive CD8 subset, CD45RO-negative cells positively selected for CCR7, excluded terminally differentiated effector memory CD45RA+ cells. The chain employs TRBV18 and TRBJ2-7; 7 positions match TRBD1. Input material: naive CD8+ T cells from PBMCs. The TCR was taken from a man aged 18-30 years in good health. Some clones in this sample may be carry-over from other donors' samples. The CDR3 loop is CASSPRSDRDPYEQYF. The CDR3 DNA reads TGTGCCAGCTCACCACGGTCAGACAGGGACCCCTACGAGCAGTACTTC.